This T cell receptor (beta chain) appears in the sequencing data of a study of shared clonotypes between healthy human individuals. Libraries were prepared by immunoSEQ multiplex PCR; TCRdb keeps only in-frame clonotypes and omits some of them. Among millions of clones listed, more than 80% were seen once. Trimming took off 2 bases at V and 2 bases at J, with 10 bases between the two ends. Looked up from germline, CDR1 is KGHSH and CDR2 is LQKENI. The CDR3 extends over 15 amino acids. V and J are TRBV18 and TRBJ1-3; D ambiguous. This sequence originates from a man between 18 and 29 years old in good health. Source material: naive CD4+ T cells sorted from blood. Specified subset: CD45RA+ positively selected. For the CDR3, the DNA is TGTGCCAGCTCACCAGACACCCGGGCTGGAAACACCATATATTTT. Amino acid sequence: CASSPDTRAGNTIYF.